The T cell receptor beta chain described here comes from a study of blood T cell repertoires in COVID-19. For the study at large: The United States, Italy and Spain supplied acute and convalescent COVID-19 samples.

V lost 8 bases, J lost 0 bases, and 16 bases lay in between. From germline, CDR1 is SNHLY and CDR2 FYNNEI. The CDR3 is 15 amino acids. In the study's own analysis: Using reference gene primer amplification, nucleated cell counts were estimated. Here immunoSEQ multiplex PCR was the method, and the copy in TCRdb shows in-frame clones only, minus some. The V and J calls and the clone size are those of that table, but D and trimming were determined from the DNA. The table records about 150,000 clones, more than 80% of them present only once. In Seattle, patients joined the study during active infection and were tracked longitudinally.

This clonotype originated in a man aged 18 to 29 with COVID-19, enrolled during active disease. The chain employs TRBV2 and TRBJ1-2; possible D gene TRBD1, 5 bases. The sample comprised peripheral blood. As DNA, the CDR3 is TGTGCCAGCCCGAAGGCGGGACCTCCTAACTATGGCTACACCTTC. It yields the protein CASPKAGPPNYGYTF.